This is a list of T cell receptor beta chains from one sample in a study of T cell repertoires in cytomegalovirus infection. TCRdb ran MiXCR on the reads and lists one entry per CDR3 protein. The sample has approximately 750,000 distinct CDR3 sequences, 35% seen once. Sample: PBMCs. These receptors were taken from a human donor in good health (CMV status not recorded). Some clones in this sample may be carry-over from other donors' samples. Each CDR3 is given with its conserved first and last residue. The D gene is left open where the match is weak. Part of the rows lack a size; the others show once, few, many or a class for expanded clones.

j_call | v_call | clone_size | d_call | cdr3_aa | cdr3_nt
TRBJ2-3 | TRBV28 | few | TRBD2 | CASSPTSGGRRDTQYF | TGTGCCAGCAGTCCCACTAGCGGGGGCCGGCGAGATACGCAGTATTTT
TRBJ1-1 | TRBV12-3/TRBV12-4 | - | - | CASGRRLDTEAFF | TGTGCCAGCGGACGTCGACTGGACACTGAAGCTTTCTTT
TRBJ2-7 | TRBV28 | few | - | CASSSGGEYEQYF | TGTGCCAGCAGTTCCGGGGGAGAGTACGAGCAGTACTTC
TRBJ1-5 | TRBV7-8 | few | TRBD1 | CASSLGQGMGVDQPQHF | TGTGCCAGCAGCCTGGGACAGGGGATGGGAGTGGATCAGCCCCAGCATTTT
TRBJ2-7 | TRBV6-6 | - | - | CASSSGTAYYEQYF | TGTGCCAGCAGTTCCGGGACTGCTTACTACGAGCAGTACTTC
TRBJ1-5 | TRBV28 | few | TRBD1 | CASSQTGGAGDQPQHF | TGTGCCAGCAGCCAGACAGGGGGCGCCGGGGATCAGCCCCAGCATTTT
TRBJ1-6 | TRBV28 | few | - | CAKPKSGNSPLHF | TGTGCCAAACCAAAATCCGGGAATTCACCCCTCCACTTT
TRBJ2-2 | TRBV30 | few | TRBD2 | CAWRSWEGLADTGELFF | TGTGCCTGGAGGTCATGGGAGGGACTAGCGGACACCGGGGAGCTGTTTTTT
TRBJ2-5 | TRBV20-1 | few | TRBD2 | CSAVAGKETQYF | TGCAGTGCTGTAGCGGGCAAAGAGACCCAGTACTTC
TRBJ2-3 | TRBV11-1 | few | - | CASRPGTGLFTDTQYF | TGTGCCAGCAGACCGGGAACAGGGCTATTCACAGATACGCAGTATTTT
TRBJ1-1 | TRBV7-8 | many | - | CASSLRSGTGNTEAFF | TGTGCCAGCAGCTTGCGTTCCGGGACGGGGAACACTGAAGCTTTCTTT
TRBJ2-3 | TRBV7-9 | many | - | CASSRPPPESADTQYF | TGTGCCAGCAGCCGCCCCCCCCCGGAGTCGGCAGATACGCAGTATTTT
TRBJ1-4 | TRBV2 | - | TRBD1 | CASRERQGLDEKLFF | TGTGCCAGCAGGGAAAGACAGGGGCTGGATGAAAAACTGTTTTTT
TRBJ1-2 | TRBV5-6 | - | - | CASSRGGGRMDYGYTF | TGTGCCAGCAGCCGGGGCGGGGGTCGGATGGACTATGGCTACACCTTC
TRBJ1-2 | TRBV25-1 | - | - | CASSEYGSGNYGYTF | TGTGCCAGCAGTGAATATGGATCAGGGAACTATGGCTACACCTTC
TRBJ2-3 | TRBV5-1 | few | - | CASSLVRDRTDTQYF | TGCGCCAGCAGCTTGGTGCGGGATCGCACAGATACGCAGTATTTT
TRBJ1-2 | TRBV28 | - | - | CASSFPGVTNYGYTF | TGTGCCAGCAGTTTCCCGGGGGTAACTAACTATGGCTACACCTTC
TRBJ2-1 | TRBV5-5 | many | - | CASSPEITQTYNEQFF | TGTGCCAGCAGCCCAGAAATTACGCAAACCTACAATGAGCAGTTCTTC
TRBJ2-1 | TRBV7-8 | - | TRBD2 | CASSSLREGGEQFF | TGTGCCAGCAGCTCCTTACGGGAGGGCGGTGAGCAGTTCTTC
TRBJ1-2 | TRBV19 | - | - | CASSPRGAPSYGYTF | TGTGCCAGTAGTCCGCGAGGGGCGCCGAGCTATGGCTACACCTTC
TRBJ1-5 | TRBV2 | - | TRBD1 | CASRTGVRREPQHF | TGTGCCAGTCGGACAGGGGTCCGTCGGGAGCCCCAGCATTTT
TRBJ2-7 | TRBV7-2 | - | TRBD1 | CASSAGTGFDEQYF | TGTGCCAGCAGCGCAGGGACAGGGTTCGACGAGCAGTACTTC
TRBJ1-4 | TRBV7-2 | - | TRBD1 | CASSLEGQFNEKLFF | TGTGCCAGCAGCTTAGAGGGACAGTTTAATGAAAAACTGTTTTTT
TRBJ1-5 | TRBV7-2 | few | - | CASSLGLGSHQPQHF | TGTGCCAGCAGCTTGGGCCTAGGAAGCCATCAGCCCCAGCATTTT
TRBJ1-5 | TRBV6-6 | few | TRBD1 | CASSYSAQGARGQHF | TGTGCCAGCAGTTACTCAGCACAGGGGGCGCGGGGCCAGCATTTT
TRBJ2-7 | TRBV28 | - | TRBD1 | CASSLYPKDRGAYEQYF | TGTGCCAGCAGCCTTTACCCTAAGGACAGGGGGGCCTACGAGCAGTACTTC
TRBJ2-3 | TRBV12-3/TRBV12-4 | many | - | CASSLSGTDTQYF | TGTGCCAGCAGCTTAAGCGGCACAGATACGCAGTATTTT
TRBJ2-1 | TRBV29-1 | many | TRBD2 | CSVEGSGEDNEQFF | TGCAGCGTTGAAGGTAGCGGGGAGGACAATGAGCAGTTCTTC
TRBJ2-1 | TRBV2 | - | TRBD1 | CASSEGAGTGWDNEQFF | TGTGCCAGCAGTGAGGGGGCCGGGACAGGGTGGGACAATGAGCAGTTCTTC
TRBJ1-4 | TRBV7-8 | many | - | CASSLYNGRAPGDEKLFF | TGTGCCAGCAGCTTATATAACGGACGCGCCCCTGGGGATGAAAAACTGTTTTTT
TRBJ1-1 | TRBV19 | few | TRBD1 | CASSLWGTGANTEAFF | TGTGCCAGTAGTCTATGGGGGACAGGAGCGAACACTGAAGCTTTCTTT
TRBJ2-1 | TRBV27 | - | - | CASIRGNEQFF | TGTGCCAGCATCCGGGGCAATGAGCAGTTCTTC
TRBJ2-3 | TRBV10-3 | - | - | CDISESGADTQYF | TGTGACATCAGTGAGTCGGGGGCAGATACGCAGTATTTT
TRBJ2-2 | TRBV7-8 | few | - | CASSLGRQRNTGELFF | TGTGCCAGCAGCTTAGGCCGACAGCGTAACACCGGGGAGCTGTTTTTT
TRBJ1-4 | TRBV7-9 | - | - | CASSTQGLGGEKLFF | TGTGCCAGCAGCACTCAGGGTTTGGGAGGTGAAAAACTGTTTTTT
TRBJ1-1 | TRBV7-2 | - | - | CASSLRRQGTEAFF | TGTGCCAGCAGCTTACGGAGACAAGGCACTGAAGCTTTCTTT
TRBJ2-7 | TRBV12-3/TRBV12-4 | few | TRBD2 | CASRLAGGTNEQYF | TGTGCCAGCCGGCTAGCGGGAGGGACCAACGAGCAGTACTTC
TRBJ2-1 | TRBV28 | - | TRBD2 | CASSPSSGGVFYNEQFF | TGTGCCAGCAGTCCGTCCAGCGGGGGGGTCTTCTACAATGAGCAGTTCTTC
TRBJ2-7 | TRBV10-3 | - | - | CAISEGGTPAYEQYF | TGTGCCATCAGTGAAGGAGGGACACCAGCCTACGAGCAGTACTTC
TRBJ2-6 | TRBV27 | once | - | CASSGGRSSGANVLTF | TGTGCCAGCAGCGGGGGCAGAAGCTCTGGGGCCAACGTCCTGACTTTC